The rows below give T cell receptor beta chains drawn from one sample of a study of graft-versus-host responses after intestinal transplantation. Produced via immunoSEQ multiplex PCR; TCRdb's table is partial and in-frame only. Seen here are roughly 97,000 clones, 90% observed once, and the top ten hold about 16%. The source material was PBMCs, sampled about 460 days after intestinal transplant. All receptors derive from a human patient who received an intestinal transplant, so some T cells may come from the graft donor. Each CDR3 is given with its conserved first and last residue. Fields, in order: CDR3 length, clone size, V gene, J gene, D gene, CDR3 protein, CDR3 DNA. D genes are given only for firm matches. Part of the rows lack a size; the others show once, few, many or a class for expanded clones.

cdr3_length: 13
clone_size: .
v_call: TRBV10-1
j_call: TRBJ2-3
d_call: .
cdr3_aa: CASSAAGTDTQYF
cdr3_nt: TGCGCCAGCAGCGCGGCCGGCACAGATACGCAGTATTTT

cdr3_length: 15
clone_size: .
v_call: TRBV7-3
j_call: TRBJ2-3
d_call: .
cdr3_aa: CASSHGGYGTDTQYF
cdr3_nt: TGTGCCAGCAGCCATGGCGGGTACGGCACAGATACGCAGTATTTT

cdr3_length: 14
clone_size: .
v_call: TRBV10-3
j_call: TRBJ1-4
d_call: .
cdr3_aa: CAISDTGGSEKLFF
cdr3_nt: TGTGCCATCAGTGATACGGGGGGGAGTGAAAAACTGTTTTTT

cdr3_length: 11
clone_size: .
v_call: TRBV6-4
j_call: TRBJ2-3
d_call: .
cdr3_aa: CASSDGWKQYF
cdr3_nt: TGTGCCAGCAGTGACGGGTGGAAGCAGTATTTT

cdr3_length: 18
clone_size: .
v_call: TRBV21-1
j_call: TRBJ1-6
d_call: .
cdr3_aa: CASSKPGQGGTYNSPLHF
cdr3_nt: TGTGCCAGCAGCAAGCCGGGACAGGGGGGGACCTATAATTCACCCCTCCACTTT

cdr3_length: 16
clone_size: once
v_call: TRBV13
j_call: TRBJ2-5
d_call: TRBD2
cdr3_aa: CASSPRTSGGAETQYF
cdr3_nt: TGTGCCAGCAGCCCTAGGACTAGCGGGGGGGCAGAGACCCAGTACTTC

cdr3_length: 12
clone_size: .
v_call: TRBV7-9
j_call: TRBJ1-4
d_call: .
cdr3_aa: CASSRNNEKLFF
cdr3_nt: TGTGCCAGCAGCAGGAACAATGAAAAACTGTTTTTT

cdr3_length: 16
clone_size: .
v_call: TRBV10-3
j_call: TRBJ2-7
d_call: TRBD1
cdr3_aa: CAISSTFGDSNYEQYF
cdr3_nt: TGTGCCATCAGTTCAACCTTCGGGGACAGTAACTACGAGCAGTACTTC

cdr3_length: 11
clone_size: .
v_call: TRBV10-3
j_call: TRBJ2-7
d_call: .
cdr3_aa: CAIAESYEQYF
cdr3_nt: TGTGCCATCGCGGAATCCTACGAGCAGTACTTC

cdr3_length: 13
clone_size: .
v_call: TRBV5-1
j_call: TRBJ1-2
d_call: .
cdr3_aa: CASSLGTDYGYTF
cdr3_nt: TGCGCCAGCAGCCTAGGGACGGACTATGGCTACACCTTC

cdr3_length: 15
clone_size: .
v_call: TRBV9
j_call: TRBJ2-7
d_call: .
cdr3_aa: CASSVGRGSPYEQYF
cdr3_nt: TGTGCCAGCAGCGTAGGGCGGGGTTCTCCCTACGAGCAGTACTTC

cdr3_length: 15
clone_size: .
v_call: TRBV5-1
j_call: TRBJ1-4
d_call: .
cdr3_aa: CASSLAPGNYEKLFF
cdr3_nt: TGCGCCAGCAGCTTGGCTCCAGGGAATTATGAAAAACTGTTTTTT

cdr3_length: 13
clone_size: once
v_call: TRBV10-3
j_call: TRBJ1-2
d_call: TRBD1
cdr3_aa: CAISRDSVYGYTF
cdr3_nt: TGTGCCATCAGCAGGGACAGCGTCTATGGCTACACCTTC

cdr3_length: 15
clone_size: .
v_call: TRBV4-2
j_call: TRBJ2-2
d_call: TRBD2
cdr3_aa: CASSPSGGLTGELFF
cdr3_nt: TGTGCCAGCAGCCCTAGCGGGGGACTGACCGGGGAGCTGTTTTTT

cdr3_length: 13
clone_size: .
v_call: TRBV7-3
j_call: TRBJ2-2
d_call: .
cdr3_aa: CASAAPNTGELFF
cdr3_nt: TGTGCCTCAGCGGCCCCGAACACCGGGGAGCTGTTTTTT

cdr3_length: 16
clone_size: .
v_call: TRBV14
j_call: TRBJ2-7
d_call: .
cdr3_aa: CASSQGVGRPTYEQYF
cdr3_nt: TGTGCCAGCAGCCAAGGGGTGGGCAGACCCACCTACGAGCAGTACTTC

cdr3_length: 13
clone_size: .
v_call: TRBV10-3
j_call: TRBJ1-2
d_call: TRBD1
cdr3_aa: CAISTGTGDGYTF
cdr3_nt: TGTGCCATCAGTACCGGGACAGGGGATGGCTACACCTTC

cdr3_length: 15
clone_size: .
v_call: TRBV12-5
j_call: TRBJ2-5
d_call: TRBD1
cdr3_aa: CASGFGTANQETQYF
cdr3_nt: TGTGCTAGTGGTTTCGGGACAGCGAACCAAGAGACCCAGTACTTC

cdr3_length: 15
clone_size: .
v_call: TRBV25-1
j_call: TRBJ2-5
d_call: .
cdr3_aa: CASSDTGTDGETQYF
cdr3_nt: TGTGCCAGCAGTGACACGGGGACGGATGGGGAGACCCAGTACTTC

cdr3_length: 14
clone_size: .
v_call: TRBV2
j_call: TRBJ2-6
d_call: .
cdr3_aa: CASSNSGGANVLTF
cdr3_nt: TGTGCCAGCAGTAACAGTGGAGGGGCCAACGTCCTGACTTTC

cdr3_length: 14
clone_size: .
v_call: TRBV18
j_call: TRBJ1-3
d_call: .
cdr3_aa: CASSFGPSGNTIYF
cdr3_nt: TGTGCCAGCTCATTCGGACCCTCTGGAAACACCATATATTTT

cdr3_length: 9
clone_size: .
v_call: TRBV2
j_call: TRBJ1-2
d_call: .
cdr3_aa: CASSEGYTF
cdr3_nt: TGTGCCAGCAGTGAAGGCTACACCTTC

cdr3_length: 17
clone_size: .
v_call: TRBV9
j_call: TRBJ1-1
d_call: TRBD1
cdr3_aa: CASSATGGGGQNTEAFF
cdr3_nt: TGTGCCAGCAGCGCAACCGGCGGAGGGGGCCAGAACACTGAAGCTTTCTTT